One sample yielded the 13 T cell receptor beta chains listed below, sequenced in a study of CD8 T cells in ankylosing spondylitis. In TCRdb, the 5' RACE reads were re-called with MiXCR into one record per CDR3 protein. Of around 340,000 distinct CDR3 sequences listed, approximately 15% are singletons. Sequencing used blood, either unsorted or a sorted T cell fraction (not recorded which). These receptors all stem from a male donor with ankylosing spondylitis or in good health (not recorded which).

This clonotype was seen more than once but under ten times. The chain joins TRBV14 to TRBJ2-7; D may be TRBD2 (6 bases). The germline gives CDR1 SGHDN, CDR2 FVKESK. This CDR3 has 15 amino acids. Between the trimmed V and J ends, which lost 4 bases and 2 bases, there was a span of 15 bases. The CDR3 nucleotides read TGTGCCAGCAGCCCCCTAGGAGGGGCCCCCTACGAGCAGTACTTC. Translating gives CASSPLGGAPYEQYF.

The genes are TRBV20-1 and TRBJ2-5; no clear D. The V gene's germline CDR1 is DFQATT and CDR2 SNEGSKA (reference sequence). With 6 bases removed from V and 4 bases from J, the gap between germline ends came to 18 bases. The CDR3 loop spans 14 amino acids. The CDR3 region has the DNA TGCAGTGCCAATTTACAGCCAGACCGAGAGACCCAGTACTTC. This codes for CSANLQPDRETQYF.

This clonotype is a singleton in its sample. The rearrangement uses TRBV20-1 and TRBJ2-5, with TRBD2 matching 14 bases. This CDR3 is built from 16 residues. CDR1 DFQATT and CDR2 SNEGSKA come from the germline V gene (reference sequence). V trimming: 5 bases; J trimming: 5 bases; junction bases outside the gene matches: 10. CDR3 amino acids: CSAVEATSGRAETQYF. As DNA, the CDR3 is TGCAGTGCTGTTGAGGCGACTAGCGGGAGGGCGGAGACCCAGTACTTC.

This clonotype came up many times. The genes are TRBV3-1 and TRBJ2-1, with D perhaps given as TRBD1 or TRBD2 (5 bases each). The CDR3 consists of 15 residues. Germline V gives CDR1 LGHDT, CDR2 YNNKEL (reference sequence). V dropped 5 bases and J dropped 5 bases, with 16 bases sitting between them. DNA for the CDR3: TGTGCCAGCAGCTGGGGGACCGTGAGCCACAATGAGCAGTTCTTC. Its translation is CASSWGTVSHNEQFF.

This clonotype came up a few times. This sequence joins TRBV12-3 or TRBV12-4 and TRBJ1-5; 8 bases map to TRBD1. V trimming: 3 bases; J trimming: 7 bases; junction bases outside the gene matches: 2. This CDR3 is 13 amino acids long. The CDR3 bases are TGTGCCAGCAGTTTGCAGGGGGCCCAGCCCCAGCATTTT. Residues: CASSLQGAQPQHF.

This clonotype has a count of ten or more. As DNA, the CDR3 is TGTGCCAGCAGCCAGATGGCCGGGACAGGGATCCACGAGCAGTACTTC. Encoded protein: CASSQMAGTGIHEQYF. The chain recombines TRBV3-1 with TRBJ2-7; 9 bases fit TRBD1. The ends lost 3 bases at V and 5 bases at J; junction bases unmatched: 11. Germline loops: CDR1 LGHDT, CDR2 YNNKEL (reference sequence). This CDR3 region has 16 residues.

In this sample, this clonotype turned up many times. The chain combines TRBV10-3 with TRBJ2-7; 8 bases agree with TRBD1. Germline trimming cut 10 bases from V and 5 bases from J; bases unmatched to any gene: 13. Germline V CDR1 and CDR2: ENHRY, SYGVKD. The CDR3 loop spans 14 amino acids. CDR3 sequence (DNA): TGTGCCACTTCCCGGGACAGGTTAATGGACGAGCAGTACTTC. Protein: CATSRDRLMDEQYF.

This clonotype has only a few counts. The gene calls are TRBV25-1 and TRBJ2-7; TRBD2 is a possible D gene (6 bases). Looked up from germline, CDR1 is MGHDK and CDR2 is SYGVNS. The V gene lost 6 bases and the J gene lost 0 bases, with 12 bases spanning the gap. The CDR3 sequence is 14 residues long. CDR3 in amino acids: CASRQGLNSYEQYF. CDR3 in DNA: TGTGCCAGCAGGCAGGGACTGAACTCCTACGAGCAGTACTTC.

This clonotype was seen many times. The genes are TRBV12-3 or TRBV12-4 and TRBJ1-2, with a possible D match to TRBD1 (6 bases). The CDR3 contains 13 residues. Trimming left V 4 bases short and J 1 base short, with 7 bases between. CDR3 residues: CASSYRVNYGYTF. The CDR3 region has the DNA TGTGCCAGCAGTTACAGGGTTAACTATGGCTACACCTTC.

J is TRBJ1-1 and V is TRBV10-3; 7 bases are a match to TRBD1. Germline trimming cut 2 bases from V and 8 bases from J; bases unmatched to any gene: 5. This CDR3 region has 13 residues. Germline CDR1 is ENHRY and CDR2 is SYGVKD. CDR3 in DNA: TGTGCCATCAGTGAGGCTTACAGGGGCGAAGCTTTCTTT. This gives the protein CAISEAYRGEAFF.

This clonotype was recorded a few times. The rearrangement links TRBV10-2 to TRBJ2-5; the D is unclear. Trimming took off 6 bases at V and 2 bases at J, with 7 bases between the two ends. CDR3 length: 12 amino acids. Germline CDR1 and CDR2: WSHSY and SAAADI. The CDR3 here is CASRDGQETQYF. CDR3 DNA sequence: TGCGCCAGCAGGGACGGACAAGAGACCCAGTACTTC.

In this sample, this clonotype turned up a few times. The chain has TRBV20-1 and TRBJ2-1, with a possible D match to TRBD2 (6 bases). The CDR3 is made up of 13 amino acids. V was clipped by 6 bases and J by 7 bases, with 16 bases between them. Germline V lookup: CDR1 DFQATT, CDR2 SNEGSKA (reference sequence). The CDR3 bases are TGCAGTGCCCCCGGGGGAGTTTTTAATGAGCAGTTCTTC. This translates into CSAPGGVFNEQFF.

This chain links TRBV5-1 with TRBJ2-2, with D maybe TRBD1 (6 bases). The V end lost 4 bases, the J end lost 2 bases, and 12 bases lay between the germline ends. Looked up from germline, CDR1 is SGHRS and CDR2 is YFSETQ. This CDR3 has 15 residues. The DNA of the CDR3 is TGCGCCAGCAGCGGGACATCGATAAACACCGGGGAGCTGTTTTTT. It yields the protein CASSGTSINTGELFF.